One and the same sample provided the 3 T cell receptor beta chains below, sequenced in a study of control samples from healthy donors and cancer patients (dated by TCRdb to the early 2020s). The library was built by means of the immunoSEQ multiplex PCR assay. The table was pulled from immuneACCESS by TCRdb, which kept in-frame rearrangements only. Such tables lose some clones; where checked, under half of the loss comes from unresolved V genes, and the rest has no known cause. Across this sample there are about 170,000 clones, with 90% to 95% seen only once. The ten top clones hold about 1.4% of the sample. The sequenced material came from blood. These receptors originate from a woman aged 30 to 39 in good health.

In its sample, this clone was seen once. The rearrangement joins TRBV6-6 to TRBJ1-2, with unresolved D. The CDR3 has 13 residues. Trimming left V 2 bases short and J 2 bases short, with 6 bases between. Germline lookup yields CDR1 MNHNY and CDR2 SVGAGI (reference sequence). CDR3 DNA: TGTGCCAGCAGTTACGAGGCCAACTATGGCTACACCTTC. Translated: CASSYEANYGYTF.

This clone came up once. V is TRBV6-5 and J is TRBJ1-2, with a tentative D call TRBD1 (6 bases). CDR3 length equals 13 residues. V was clipped by 6 bases and J by 4 bases, with 12 bases between them. Germline V gives CDR1 MNHEY, CDR2 SVGAGI. The CDR3 DNA is TGTGCCAGCAGCGACAGGACTGGCTATGGCTACACCTTC. This translates into CASSDRTGYGYTF.

This clone has just one count. One end of the junction varies from germline; a read error may be responsible. The rearrangement joins TRBV29-1 to TRBJ2-3; 11 nucleotides match TRBD1. CDR3 length equals 13 residues. CDR1 and CDR2 from the germline V gene are SQVTM and ANQGSEA. CDR3 protein: CSARTGGTNTQYF. The CDR3 DNA sequence: TGCAGCGCCCGGACAGGGGGCACAAATACGCAGTATTTT.